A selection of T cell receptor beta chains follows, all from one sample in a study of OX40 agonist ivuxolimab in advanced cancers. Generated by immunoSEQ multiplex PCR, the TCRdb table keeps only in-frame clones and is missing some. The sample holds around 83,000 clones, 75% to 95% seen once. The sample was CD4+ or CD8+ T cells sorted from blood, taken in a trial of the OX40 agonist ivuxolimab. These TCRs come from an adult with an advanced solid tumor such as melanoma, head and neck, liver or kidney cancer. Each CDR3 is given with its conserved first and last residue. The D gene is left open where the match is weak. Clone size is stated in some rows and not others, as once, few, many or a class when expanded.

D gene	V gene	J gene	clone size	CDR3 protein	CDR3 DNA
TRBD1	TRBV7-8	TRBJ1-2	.	CASSLVAGQTSGGYTF	TGTGCCAGCAGCTTAGTAGCGGGACAGACTTCGGGAGGCTACACCTTC
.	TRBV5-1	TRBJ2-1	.	CASNSNGDEQFF	TGCGCCAGCAACTCCAACGGGGATGAGCAGTTCTTC
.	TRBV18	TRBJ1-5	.	CASSPPGRVSNQPQHF	TGTGCCAGCTCACCACCGGGAAGGGTTAGCAATCAGCCCCAGCATTTT
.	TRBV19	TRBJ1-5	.	CASSPQGHRNQPQHF	TGTGCCAGTAGCCCCCAGGGGCACCGAAATCAGCCCCAGCATTTT
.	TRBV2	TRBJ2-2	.	CASKYSTGELFF	TGTGCCAGTAAATACAGTACCGGGGAGCTGTTTTTT
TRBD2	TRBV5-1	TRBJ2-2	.	CASILADTGELFF	TGCGCCAGCATACTAGCGGACACCGGGGAGCTGTTTTTT
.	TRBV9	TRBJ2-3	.	CASSGGLGTQYF	TGTGCCAGCAGCGGGGGTTTGGGTACGCAGTATTTT
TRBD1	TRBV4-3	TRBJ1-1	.	CASSQAGGVTEAFF	TGCGCCAGCAGCCAAGCAGGGGGCGTGACTGAAGCTTTCTTT
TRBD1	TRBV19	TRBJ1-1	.	CASSRQGMAEAFF	TGTGCCAGTAGTCGACAGGGGATGGCTGAAGCTTTCTTT
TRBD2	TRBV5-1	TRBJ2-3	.	CASCPPTGGETDTQYF	TGCGCCAGCTGTCCTCCTACGGGAGGTGAGACAGATACGCAGTATTTT
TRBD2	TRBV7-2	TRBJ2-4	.	CASSSLAGGAKNIQYF	TGTGCCAGCAGCTCTTTAGCGGGAGGGGCCAAAAACATTCAGTACTTC
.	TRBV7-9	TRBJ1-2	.	CASIGSTDYGYTF	TGTGCCAGCATTGGGTCTACGGACTATGGCTACACCTTC
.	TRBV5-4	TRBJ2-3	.	CASSFRDFTDTQYF	TGTGCCAGCAGCTTCCGGGACTTCACAGATACGCAGTATTTT
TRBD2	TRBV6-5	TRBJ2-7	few	CASREGLATYEQYF	TGTGCCAGCAGAGAAGGACTAGCTACCTACGAGCAGTACTTC
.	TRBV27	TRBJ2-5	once	CASSFSGRQETQYF	TGTGCCAGCAGTTTTAGCGGCCGACAAGAGACCCAGTACTTC